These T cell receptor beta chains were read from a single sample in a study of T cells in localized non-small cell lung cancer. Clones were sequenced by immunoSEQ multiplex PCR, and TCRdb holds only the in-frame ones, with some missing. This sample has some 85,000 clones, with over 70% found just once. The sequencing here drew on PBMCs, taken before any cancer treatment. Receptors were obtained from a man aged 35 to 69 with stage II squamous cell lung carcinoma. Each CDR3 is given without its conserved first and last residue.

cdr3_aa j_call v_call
ASSFARKSYEQY TRBJ2-7 TRBV7-2
ASSVDQGTSGSEQY TRBJ2-7 TRBV9
ASSPGDRPFYGYT TRBJ1-2 TRBV7-9
AIRGTGSNSPLH TRBJ1-6 TRBV10-3
ASSLHGDSNTEAF TRBJ1-1 TRBV28
ASIGWSYNEQF TRBJ2-1 TRBV5-6
ASSQDLPRTGGVYGYT TRBJ1-2 TRBV4-2
ASSQSTRTEAF TRBJ1-1 TRBV9
ASSLMLGTHEQY TRBJ2-7 TRBV11-1
ASSGERTSGLYEQY TRBJ2-7 TRBV6-1
ASSAGAREKLF TRBJ1-4 TRBV6-6
ASSQEWTSGETQY TRBJ2-5 TRBV4-1
ASSVPTSPLNEQF TRBJ2-1 TRBV28
ASSSLGTRLSRNEQF TRBJ2-1 TRBV7-2
ASRSGASGANVLT TRBJ2-6 TRBV6-5
ASSQATNAGTRYEQY TRBJ2-7 TRBV4-2
ASSPRGTLSADTQY TRBJ2-3 TRBV18
ASRRGGPNEKLF TRBJ1-4 TRBV7-9
ASRKLANSYEQY TRBJ2-7 TRBV2
ASSPDPGGRLYEQY TRBJ2-7 TRBV4-1
ASEGGGYT TRBJ1-2 TRBV30
ASSLGIGPEKLF TRBJ1-4 TRBV5-5
ASIWERGLWQPQH TRBJ1-5 TRBV23-1
ASSLEQDGGYEQY TRBJ2-7 TRBV27
ASSEAGLQGSGYT TRBJ1-2 TRBV6-1
ASSERGYSNQPQH TRBJ1-5 TRBV2
ATSARRGPQF TRBJ2-3 TRBV15
AISGGTDTEAF TRBJ1-1 TRBV10-3
ASSLAPGGNQPQH TRBJ1-5 TRBV5-4